This entry concerns a single T cell receptor beta chain. This specimen belongs to a study of T cell repertoires in cytomegalovirus infection. TCRdb re-called the reads with MiXCR, one entry per CDR3 protein. The table shows 250,000 or so distinct CDR3 sequences, with over 15% occurring only once. The specimen was CD8+ T cells from PBMCs. This clonotype was obtained from a human donor in good health (CMV status not recorded). Some clones in this sample may be carry-over from other donors' samples.

The CDR3 sequence: CASSQTGQGNTIYF. The CDR3 bases are TGCGCCAGCAGCCAAACGGGACAGGGGAACACCATATATTTT. The chain is built from TRBV4-1 and TRBJ1-3, with 10 bases identical to TRBD1. Trimming took 2 bases from V and 7 from J; bases not matched to a gene: 2. This CDR3 contains 14 residues. Germline CDR1 is MGHRA and CDR2 is YSYEKL.